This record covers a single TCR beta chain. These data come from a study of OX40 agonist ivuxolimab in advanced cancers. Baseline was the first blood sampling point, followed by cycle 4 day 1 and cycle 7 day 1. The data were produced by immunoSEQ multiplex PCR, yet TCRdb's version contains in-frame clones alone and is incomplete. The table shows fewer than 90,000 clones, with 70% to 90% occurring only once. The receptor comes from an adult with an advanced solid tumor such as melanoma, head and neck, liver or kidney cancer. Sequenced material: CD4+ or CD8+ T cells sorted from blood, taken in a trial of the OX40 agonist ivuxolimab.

CDR3 DNA sequence: TGCGCCAGCAGCTTTACGGAGGGCGGGGAGCTGTTTTTT. This encodes CASSFTEGGELFF. The chain joins TRBV5-1 to TRBJ2-2, with a possible D match to TRBD2 (6 bases). Trimming shortened V by 2 bases and J by 7 bases, and 9 bases separated the two germline ends. This CDR3 is 13 amino acids long. Germline V CDR1 and CDR2: SGHRS, YFSETQ.